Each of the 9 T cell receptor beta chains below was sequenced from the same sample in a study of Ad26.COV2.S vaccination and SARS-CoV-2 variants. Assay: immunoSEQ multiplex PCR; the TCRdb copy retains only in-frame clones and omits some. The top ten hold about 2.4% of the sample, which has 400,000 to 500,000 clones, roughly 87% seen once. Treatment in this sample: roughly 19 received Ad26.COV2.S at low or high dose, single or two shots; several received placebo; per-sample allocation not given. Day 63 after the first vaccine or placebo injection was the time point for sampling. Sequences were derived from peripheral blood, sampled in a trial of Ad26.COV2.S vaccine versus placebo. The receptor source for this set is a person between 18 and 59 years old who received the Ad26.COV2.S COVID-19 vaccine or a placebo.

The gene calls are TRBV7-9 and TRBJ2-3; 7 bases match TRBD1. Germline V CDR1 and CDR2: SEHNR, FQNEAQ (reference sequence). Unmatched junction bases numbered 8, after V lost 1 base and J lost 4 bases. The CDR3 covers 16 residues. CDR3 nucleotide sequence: TGTGCCAGCAGCTTAGGTGTAGGGGGCGTAGCAGATACGCAGTATTTT. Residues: CASSLGVGGVADTQYF. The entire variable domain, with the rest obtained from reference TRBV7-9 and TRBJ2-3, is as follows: DTGVSQNPRHKITKRGQNVTFRCDPISEHNRLYWYRQTLGQGPEFLTYFQNEAQLEKSRLLSDRFSAERPKGSFSTLEIQRTEQGDSAMYLCASSLGVGGVADTQYFGPGTRLTVL.

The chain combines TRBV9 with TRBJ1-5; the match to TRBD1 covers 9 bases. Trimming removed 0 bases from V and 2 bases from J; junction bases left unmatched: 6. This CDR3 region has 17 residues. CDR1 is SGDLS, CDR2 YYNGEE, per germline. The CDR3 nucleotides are TGTGCCAGCAGCGTAGGGACAGGGGAGTTGGGCAATCAGCCCCAGCATTTT. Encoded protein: CASSVGTGELGNQPQHF.

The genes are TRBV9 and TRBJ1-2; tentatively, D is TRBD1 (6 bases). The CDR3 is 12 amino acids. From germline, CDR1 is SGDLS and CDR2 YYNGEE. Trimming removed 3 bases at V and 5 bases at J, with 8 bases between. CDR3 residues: CASSGTVYGYTF. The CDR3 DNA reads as TGTGCCAGCAGCGGGACAGTATATGGCTACACCTTC.

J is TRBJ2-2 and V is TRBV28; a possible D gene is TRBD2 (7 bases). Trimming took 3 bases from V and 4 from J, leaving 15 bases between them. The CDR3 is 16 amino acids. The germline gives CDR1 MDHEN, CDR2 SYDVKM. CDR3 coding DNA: TGTGCCAGCAGTTTCGTGGCGGGGGCCCTCACCGGGGAGCTGTTTTTT. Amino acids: CASSFVAGALTGELFF.

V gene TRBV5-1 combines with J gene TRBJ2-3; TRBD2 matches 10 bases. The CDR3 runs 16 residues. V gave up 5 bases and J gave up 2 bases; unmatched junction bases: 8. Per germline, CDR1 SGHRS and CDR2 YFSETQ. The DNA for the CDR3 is TGCGCCAGCAGATTCCTAGCGGGGGCGATCACAGATACGCAGTATTTT. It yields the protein CASRFLAGAITDTQYF.

The CDR3 DNA is TGCGCCAGCAGCCAAGGGGCTCCCAGACAGGCTGGGAATGAGCAGTTCTTC. Translating it yields CASSQGAPRQAGNEQFF. The chain is built from TRBV4-3 and TRBJ2-1, with D possibly being TRBD1 (6 bases). The CDR3 covers 17 residues. Trimming took 1 base from V and 7 from J, leaving 20 bases between them. The germline gives CDR1 LGHNA, CDR2 YSLEER.

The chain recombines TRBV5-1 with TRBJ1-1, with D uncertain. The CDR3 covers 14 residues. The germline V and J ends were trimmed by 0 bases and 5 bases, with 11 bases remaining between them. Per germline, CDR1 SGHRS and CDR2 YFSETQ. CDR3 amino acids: CASSLAGRLTEAFF. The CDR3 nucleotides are TGCGCCAGCAGCTTGGCCGGCAGGTTGACTGAAGCTTTCTTT.

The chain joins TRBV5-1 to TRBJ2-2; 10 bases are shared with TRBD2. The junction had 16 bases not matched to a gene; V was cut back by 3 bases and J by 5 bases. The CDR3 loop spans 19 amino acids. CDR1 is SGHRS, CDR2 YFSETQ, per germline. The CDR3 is CASSSRPPSGGFLTGELFF. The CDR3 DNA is TGCGCCAGCAGCTCTCGACCACCTAGCGGGGGCTTTTTGACCGGGGAGCTGTTTTTT.

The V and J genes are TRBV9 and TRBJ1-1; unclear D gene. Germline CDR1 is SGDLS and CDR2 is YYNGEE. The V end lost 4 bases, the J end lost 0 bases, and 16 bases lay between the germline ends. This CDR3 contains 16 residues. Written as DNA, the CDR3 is TGTGCCAGCAGCCCCCGGGTCTGGAACATGAACACTGAAGCTTTCTTT. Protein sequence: CASSPRVWNMNTEAFF. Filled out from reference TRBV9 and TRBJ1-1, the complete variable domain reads DSGVTQTPKHLITATGQRVTLRCSPRSGDLSVYWYQQSLDQGLQFLIQYYNGEERAKGNILERFSAQQFPDLHSELNLSSLELGDSALYFCASSPRVWNMNTEAFFGQGTRLTVV.